Each of the 27 T cell receptor beta chains below was sequenced from the same sample in a study of tumor-infiltrating lymphocytes in primary liver carcinoma. Co-extraction of both nucleic acids (RNA and DNA) used about 18-31 mg of unsorted bulk tissue. Making TCR beta cDNA involved 400 to 600 ng total RNA and a constant-region primer. Researchers made the TCR beta libraries by running three nested multiplex PCR rounds with slightly modified ARM-PCR. With TRBV1-TRBV30 forward primers and a C-beta reverse primer, the first two PCR rounds were run for 9 to 10 cycles each. TCRdb itself ran the multiplex PCR reads through MiXCR, one entry per CDR3 protein. This table holds 35,000 to 50,000 distinct CDR3 sequences, roughly 80% found once. The material sequenced was tumor-adjacent normal liver tissue. The receptors derive from a woman aged 25 to 45 with primary liver carcinoma and hepatitis B virus infection.

With respect to this clonotype: Since the CDR3 does not end with the conserved phenylalanine or tryptophan, this likely comes from a read error. The gene calls are TRBV4-3 and TRBJ1-2; D is unclear. Germline CDR1 reads LGHNA; CDR2 reads YSLEER. The CDR3 sequence is 14 residues long. Between the trimmed V and J ends, which lost 9 bases and 4 bases, there was a span of 18 bases. The CDR3 coding sequence is TGCGCCAGTAGCGTTGAGTTGGAGATCTATGGCTACACCATC. It specifies CASSVELEIYGYTI.

Written as DNA, the CDR3 is TGTGCCATCAGTCTCGGGGGATCGAACGAGCAGTACTTC. It codes for CAISLGGSNEQYF. The gene calls are TRBV10-3 and TRBJ2-7, with a possible D match to TRBD2 (6 bases). The CDR3 has 13 amino acids. The germline gives CDR1 ENHRY, CDR2 SYGVKD. V was clipped by 5 bases and J by 5 bases, with 13 bases between them.

A few counts support this clonotype. The rearrangement uses TRBV25-1 and TRBJ2-4; weak D call: TRBD1 (5 bases). CDR3 length: 15 amino acids. V dropped 2 bases and J dropped 4 bases, with 12 bases sitting between them. Germline loops: CDR1 MGHDK, CDR2 SYGVNS. CDR3: CASSELEQEKNIQYF. As DNA, the CDR3 is TGTGCCAGCAGTGAACTCGAACAGGAAAAAAACATTCAGTACTTC.

With regard to this clonotype: With a much larger clone just one base away, this may be a read error. The rearrangement uses TRBV7-9 and TRBJ2-7; D ambiguous. This CDR3 has 11 residues. In germline, CDR1 is SEHNR, CDR2 FQNEAQ (reference sequence). The CDR3 reads CTSSLGNEQYF. Here the CDR3 DNA reads TGTACCAGCAGCTTAGGGAACGAGCAGTACTTC.

As concerns this clonotype: A read error may account for a junction end that differs from germline. The chain combines TRBV11-1 with TRBJ2-1; tentative D call: TRBD1 (5 bases). Germline values: CDR1 SGHAT, CDR2 FQDESV (reference sequence). This CDR3 has 15 amino acids. The CDR3 spells CVSNLGQGAHNEQFF. In DNA form, the CDR3 reads TGTGTCAGCAACTTGGGGCAGGGCGCTCACAATGAGCAGTTCTTC.

This sequence joins TRBV11-2 and TRBJ2-3; D is perhaps TRBD2 (6 bases). Germline-derived CDR1 and CDR2 are SGHAT and FQNNGV. This CDR3 region has 16 residues. The V end lost 5 bases, the J end lost 3 bases, and 18 bases lay between the germline ends. In DNA, the CDR3 is TGTGCCAGCAGCGTACGCGGGGCTCTCAGTACAGATACGCAGTATTTT. It translates to CASSVRGALSTDTQYF.

Concerning this clonotype itself: The junction departs from the called germline gene at one end, perhaps through a read error. This CDR3 reads CASTQGQYYELYF. The CDR3, as DNA: TGTGCCAGCACGCAGGGACAGTACTACGAGCTGTACTTC. The rearrangement joins TRBV7-9 to TRBJ2-7; 7 nucleotides align to TRBD1. This CDR3 is 13 amino acids long. From germline, CDR1 is SEHNR and CDR2 FQNEAQ (reference sequence). Variable domain in full (rest from reference TRBV7-9 and TRBJ2-7): DTGVSQNPRHKITKRGQNVTFRCDPISEHNRLYWYRQTLGQGPEFLTYFQNEAQLEKSRLLSDRFSAERPKGSFSTLEIQRTEQGDSAMYLCASTQGQYYELYFGPGTRLTVT.

With regard to this clonotype: The junction departs from germline at one end; a sequencing error may be responsible. This chain joins TRBV4-2 and TRBJ2-7, with TRBD1 matching 11 bases. This CDR3 contains 16 residues. Per germline, CDR1 LGHNA and CDR2 YNFKEQ. The CDR3 reads CARSQDSGQGGDEQHF. CDR3 nucleotides: TGTGCCAGGAGCCAAGATTCGGGACAGGGGGGGGACGAGCAGCACTTC.

The genes are TRBV28 and TRBJ2-1; TRBD2 matches 11 bases. Looked up from germline, CDR1 is MDHEN and CDR2 is SYDVKM. V dropped 6 bases and J dropped 6; count of bases not matched to a gene: 4. CDR3 length: 14 amino acids. DNA for the CDR3: TGTGCCAGCAGCGGGACTAGCGGCGTCAATGAGCAGTTCTTC. Its translation: CASSGTSGVNEQFF.

As for this clonotype: A read error may produce the germline difference seen at one junction end. The chain employs TRBV29-1 and TRBJ1-2, with TRBD1 matching over 7 bases. CDR1 and CDR2 (germline): SQVTM, ANQGSEA. The CDR3 extends over 13 amino acids. This chain's CDR3 is CNVATGKRYVYTF. The CDR3 nucleotides read TGCAACGTTGCGACAGGGAAGCGGTATGTCTACACCTTC.

To note about this clonotype: A much more abundant neighbour one base away suggests this may be a read error. The chain carries TRBV2 and TRBJ2-7; no clear D gene. V lost 7 bases, J lost 4 bases, and 14 bases lay in between. The CDR3 has 13 amino acids. The germline V gene encodes CDR1 SNHLY and CDR2 FYNNEI. The CDR3 loop reads CASNAMTFYEQYF. CDR3 nucleotides: TGTGCCAGCAATGCAATGACTTTTTACGAGCAGTACTTC.

Notes on this clonotype: One junction end disagrees with the germline gene, perhaps due to a read error. The J gene is TRBJ2-2, the V gene TRBV24-1; 11 bases are shared with TRBD2. Germline values: CDR1 KGHDR, CDR2 SFDVKD. The CDR3 consists of 16 residues. The CDR3 protein is CATSDLAGGETEELFF. CDR3 coding DNA: TGTGCCACCAGTGATCTAGCGGGAGGAGAGACCGAGGAGCTGTTTTTT.

Of note for this clonotype: The junction does not match germline at one end; this may be a read error. The chain uses TRBV12-3 or TRBV12-4 and TRBJ2-6; 9 nucleotides align to TRBD1. The CDR3 totals 20 residues. This chain's CDR3 is CASSLKGRTGVRSGANVPTF. The CDR3, as DNA: TGTGCTAGCAGCTTAAAGGGGAGGACAGGGGTCCGCTCTGGGGCCAACGTCCCGACTTTC.

Only a few counts were recorded for this clonotype. The chain recombines TRBV4-3 with TRBJ2-3, with D unresolved. Germline V gives CDR1 LGHNA, CDR2 YSLEER. The V and J ends lost 7 bases and 6 bases respectively, with 29 bases between them. This CDR3 region has 18 residues. The CDR3 region has the DNA TGCGCCAGCAATCAGTCGGTCTGGATGGGTGATCCCGATGATACGCAGTATTTT. This encodes CASNQSVWMGDPDDTQYF.

For this clonotype: This may stem from a read error, because a much larger clone lies one nucleotide away. The gene calls are TRBV4-3 and TRBJ2-2, with a weak D call TRBD1 (8 bases). This CDR3 contains 15 residues. From germline, CDR1 is LGHNA and CDR2 YSLEER. The CDR3 loop is CASSHLQGGGGGLFF. The DNA for the CDR3 is TGCGCCAGCAGCCACCTACAGGGGGGGGGCGGGGGGCTGTTTTTT.

This clonotype was observed a handful of times. This chain links TRBV4-1 with TRBJ2-7, with 8 bases lining up with TRBD1. Per germline, CDR1 MGHRA and CDR2 YSYEKL. The CDR3 spans 16 residues. J lost 3 bases, V lost 1 base, and 8 bases had no gene match. CDR3 residues: CASSQAVSGTGYEQYF. The DNA for the CDR3 is TGCGCCAGCAGCCAAGCAGTTTCGGGGACAGGCTACGAGCAGTACTTC.

A remark on this clonotype: Compared with germline, one end of the junction differs, possibly owing to a read error. The chain has TRBV12-3 or TRBV12-4 and TRBJ2-3; no clear D gene. The CDR3 covers 13 residues. In DNA, the CDR3 is TGTGCCAGTAATTATCAGTACACAGATTCGCAGTATTTT. The encoded protein is CASNYQYTDSQYF.

This chain connects TRBV6-2 or TRBV6-3 to TRBJ2-1; tentatively, D is TRBD2 (6 bases). The CDR3 consists of 15 residues. V shed 6 bases and J shed 7 bases, with 19 bases lying between them. Germline V gives CDR1 MNHEY, CDR2 SVGEGT. The CDR3 sequence is CASSPGTCGYNEQFF. The CDR3 bases are TGTGCCAGCAGCCCCGGGACTTGCGGGTATAATGAGCAGTTCTTC.

The chain employs TRBV25-1 and TRBJ2-7, with a tentative D call TRBD2 (6 bases). The V and J ends lost 3 bases and 7 bases respectively, with 16 bases between them. Germline loops: CDR1 MGHDK, CDR2 SYGVNS. The CDR3 is made up of 14 amino acids. CDR3 bases: TGTGCCAGCAGTGATACCAGGGAGGTAGGAGAGCAGTACTTC. It translates to CASSDTREVGEQYF.

Concerning this clonotype itself: One base away lies a much larger clone, so this may be a sequencing read error. The chain links TRBV24-1 to TRBJ2-5, with TRBD2 identical over 9 bases. Germline V lookup: CDR1 KGHDR, CDR2 SFDVKD. This CDR3 has 16 residues. The CDR3 is CTTSDPIAGVTETQYF. Written as DNA, the CDR3 is TGTACCACCAGTGATCCAATAGCGGGAGTCACCGAGACCCAGTACTTC.

Worth noting for this clonotype: Given a much more abundant clone one base away, this may be a read error. The V gene is TRBV28, the J gene TRBJ2-3; D unclear. CDR3 length: 14 residues. Germline CDR1 and CDR2: MDHEN and SYDVKM. V lost 3 bases, J lost 4 bases, and 11 bases lay in between. For the CDR3, the DNA is TGTGCCAGCAGTTTTCTATCGGGCCCAGATACGCAGTATTTT. Its translation is CASSFLSGPDTQYF.

The chain is built from TRBV4-2 and TRBJ2-7, with 7 bases that match TRBD2. Germline loops: CDR1 LGHNA, CDR2 YNFKEQ. This CDR3 contains 17 residues. CDR3 amino acids: CVSSQEGIAGDAYEQYF. The CDR3 DNA reads TGTGTCAGTAGCCAAGAAGGAATCGCGGGGGATGCCTACGAGCAGTACTTC.

J is TRBJ1-2 and V is TRBV9, with D tentatively TRBD1 (5 bases). Per the germline V gene, CDR1 is SGDLS and CDR2 is YYNGEE. Trimming stripped 3 bases from V and 3 bases from J, with 18 bases between. The CDR3 runs 16 residues. CDR3 in amino acids: CASSDSIVTEDYGYTF. In DNA form, the CDR3 reads TGTGCCAGCAGCGATTCCATCGTGACAGAAGACTATGGCTACACCTTC.

To note about this clonotype: No conserved phenylalanine or tryptophan ends this CDR3, so it is likely a read error. The chain combines TRBV6-5 with TRBJ1-2; D call uncertain. The V and J ends lost 9 bases and 4 bases respectively, with 15 bases between them. The CDR3 loop spans 13 amino acids. Germline assignment: CDR1 MNHEY and CDR2 SVGAGI. The CDR3 sequence: CASKARAGYGYTL. Here the CDR3 DNA reads TGTGCCAGTAAAGCAAGGGCTGGCTATGGCTACACCTTG.

Comments on this clonotype: A read error may produce the germline difference seen at one junction end. This sequence joins TRBV11-2 and TRBJ1-1; TRBD1 agrees at 8 bases. CDR1 is SGHAT, CDR2 FQNNGV, per germline. The CDR3 loop spans 14 amino acids. The CDR3 coding sequence is TGTGCCAACATATATACAGGGGGGGGGGCTGAAGCCTTCTTT. Translated: CANIYTGGGAEAFF.

Note on this clonotype: A read error may produce the germline difference seen at one junction end. The CDR3 coding sequence is TGCACTTCTAGGAGAGGATCCAATGAGCAATTCTTC. Translation: CTSRRGSNEQFF. The chain carries TRBV29-1 and TRBJ2-1; D is ambiguous. This CDR3 comprises 12 residues. Germline V gives CDR1 SQVTM, CDR2 ANQGSEA.

In this sample, this clonotype turned up many times. The rearrangement uses TRBV7-9 and TRBJ1-1; maybe TRBD1 (6 bases). V lost 5 bases and J lost 11, with 18 bases in between. Germline CDR1 and CDR2: SEHNR and FQNEAQ (reference sequence). The CDR3 contains 13 residues. CDR3 loop: CASSPGGGARAFF. In DNA, the CDR3 is TGTGCCAGCAGCCCCGGGGGGGGGGCTCGGGCTTTCTTT.